The 14 T cell receptor beta chains below come from one sample, sequenced in a study of blood T cell repertoires in COVID-19 (dated by TCRdb to 2018 to 2021). The method was the immunoSEQ multiplex PCR assay. TCRdb carries this immuneACCESS record with in-frame sequences only. Its versions omit some clonotypes, under half of them owing to an unresolved V gene in the studies checked, with the rest unexplained. This sample lists 65,000 to 100,000 clones; about 82% were detected once. The biggest ten clones account for 15% to 19% of the sample. The sample consisted of peripheral blood. All receptors derive from a woman of 80 years or more with acute or convalescent COVID-19.

This sequence joins TRBV14 and TRBJ1-1; D possibly corresponds to TRBD1 (6 bases). This CDR3 has 15 amino acids. Trimming left V 3 bases short and J 4 bases short, with 15 bases between. Per germline, CDR1 SGHDN and CDR2 FVKESK. CDR3: CASSHTGTSTTEAFF. The DNA of the CDR3 is TGTGCCAGCAGCCACACAGGGACGAGTACCACTGAAGCTTTCTTT.

This chain uses TRBV6-4 with TRBJ1-6; no firm D call. Germline CDR1 is MRHNA and CDR2 is SNTAGT. The V gene lost 3 bases and the J gene lost 6 bases, with 12 bases spanning the gap. The CDR3 runs to 15 residues. DNA of the CDR3: TGTGCCAGCAGTGAAAATCCGGGAGGTAATTCACCCCTCCACTTT. Its protein is CASSENPGGNSPLHF.

This clone appeared a single time. This rearrangement joins TRBV18 to TRBJ1-3; tentative D call: TRBD1 (5 bases). Trimming shortened V by 3 bases and J by 0 bases, and 15 bases separated the two germline ends. Germline V gene lookup returns CDR1 KGHSH and CDR2 LQKENI. The CDR3 runs 17 residues. CDR3 DNA: TGTGCCAGCTCACCGCTTACCGGGGGATACTCTGGAAACACCATATATTTT. Residues: CASSPLTGGYSGNTIYF.

The chain joins TRBV4-1 to TRBJ2-5, with 9 bases fitting TRBD2. CDR1 and CDR2 from the germline V gene are MGHRA and YSYEKL. This CDR3 is built from 16 residues. The junction had 3 bases not matched to a gene; V was cut back by 0 bases and J by 1 base. The CDR3 here is CASSQDSGRVQETQYF. CDR3 bases: TGCGCCAGCAGCCAAGATAGCGGGAGAGTCCAAGAGACCCAGTACTTC.

The chain uses TRBV5-4 and TRBJ1-3, with a possible D match to TRBD1 (5 bases). Germline values: CDR1 SGHNT, CDR2 YYREEE (reference sequence). V was cut by 4 bases and J by 4 bases, with 21 bases left in between. The CDR3 covers 17 residues. CDR3 region: CASSIKTESLMGNTIYF. CDR3 in DNA: TGTGCCAGCAGCATAAAGACAGAATCCCTTATGGGAAACACCATATATTTT. The full variable domain, with the rest looked up from reference TRBV5-4 and TRBJ1-3, is ETGVTQSPTHLIKTRGQQVTLRCSSQSGHNTVSWYQQALGQGPQFIFQYYREEENGRGNFPPRFSGLQFPNYSSELNVNALELDDSALYLCASSIKTESLMGNTIYFGEGSWLTVV.

A few counts support this clone. The chain employs TRBV3-1 (or the pseudogene TRBV3-2) and TRBJ2-1; tentative D call: TRBD2 (6 bases). Germline values: CDR1 LGHDT, CDR2 YNNKEL (reference sequence). The length of the CDR3 is 15 residues. Trimming took 4 bases from V and 8 from J, leaving 18 bases between them. Here the CDR3 reads CASSRAPEGGDEQFF. CDR3 bases: TGTGCCAGCAGCCGAGCGCCGGAGGGTGGCGATGAGCAGTTCTTC.

The rearrangement uses TRBV7-2 and TRBJ2-3; 11 bases are a match to TRBD2. CDR3 length: 16 residues. Trimming cost V 4 bases and J 3 bases; bases outside gene matches: 6. The germline V gene has CDR1 SGHTA and CDR2 FQGNSA. This chain's CDR3 is CASSSRLAGLTDTQYF. As DNA, the CDR3 is TGTGCCAGCAGCTCCCGACTAGCGGGGTTGACAGATACGCAGTATTTT. Together with reference TRBV7-2 and TRBJ2-3, the CDR3 gives the full variable domain: GAGVSQSPSNKVTEKGKDVELRCDPISGHTALYWYRQSLGQGLEFLIYFQGNSAPDKSGLPSDRFSAERTGGSVSTLTIQRTQQEDSAVYLCASSSRLAGLTDTQYFGPGTRLTVL.

The J gene is TRBJ1-1, the V gene TRBV6-5; a possible D gene is TRBD1 (6 bases). This CDR3 has 14 residues. The germline gives CDR1 MNHEY, CDR2 SVGAGI. Trimming left V 7 bases short and J 1 base short, with 13 bases between. The chain's CDR3 is CASTSTGRNTEAFF. In DNA form, the CDR3 reads TGTGCCAGCACCAGTACAGGGCGGAACACTGAAGCTTTCTTT.

This clone was seen more than once but under ten times. The V gene is TRBV15, the J gene TRBJ2-7; D is possibly TRBD2 (7 bases). V was pared by 0 bases and J by 6 bases, with 15 bases between. This CDR3 spans 15 amino acids. CDR1 LNHNV and CDR2 YYDKDF come from the germline V gene (reference sequence). CDR3 in DNA: TGTGCCACCAGCAGAGATCTTGCGGGGGCGGGCGAGCAGTACTTC. Encoded protein: CATSRDLAGAGEQYF.

The chain couples TRBV23-1 to TRBJ1-4; 7 bases match TRBD1. TRBV23-1 is an ORF for which the function is uncertain. V gave up 4 bases and J gave up 7 bases; unmatched junction bases: 3. The CDR3 spans 13 residues. The CDR3: CASSPGGGEKLFF. The CDR3 DNA reads as TGCGCCAGCAGTCCAGGGGGAGGTGAAAAACTGTTTTTT.

The V and J genes are TRBV6-1 and TRBJ1-4; D is undetermined. The CDR3 has 15 residues. V was cut by 2 bases and J by 8 bases, with 15 bases left in between. Germline loops: CDR1 MNHNS, CDR2 SASEGT. The CDR3 region is CASSERDSRREKLFF. The CDR3 region has the DNA TGTGCCAGCAGTGAACGAGACTCCAGAAGGGAAAAACTGTTTTTT.

The genes are TRBV7-2 and TRBJ1-1; perhaps TRBD1 as D (6 bases). Per the germline V gene, CDR1 is SGHTA and CDR2 is FQGNSA. V was cut by 4 bases and J by 0 bases, with 15 bases left in between. CDR3 length: 16 amino acids. This CDR3 is CASSSDRPSLNTEAFF. The CDR3 DNA reads TGTGCCAGCAGCTCGGACAGACCTTCTTTGAACACTGAAGCTTTCTTT.

The chain employs TRBV10-3 and TRBJ2-7, with 8 nucleotides matching TRBD1. CDR1 and CDR2 (germline): ENHRY, SYGVKD. The V gene end was trimmed by 0 bases and the J gene end by 7 bases; junction bases not matched to a gene: 2. The CDR3 extends over 13 amino acids. The CDR3 region has the DNA TGTGCCATCAGTGAGTCTACAGGGGGAGAGCAGTACTTC. It translates to CAISESTGGEQYF.

The chain carries TRBV5-1 and TRBJ1-4; D unresolved. From germline, CDR1 is SGHRS and CDR2 YFSETQ. The CDR3 consists of 13 residues. Trimming shortened V by 1 base and J by 5 bases, and 6 bases separated the two germline ends. DNA for the CDR3: TGCGCCAGCAGCTTGAACCAGAATGAAAAACTGTTTTTT. This sequence encodes CASSLNQNEKLFF.